These 20 T cell receptor beta chains share one sample of origin, sequenced in a study of OX40 agonist ivuxolimab in advanced cancers. This table comes from immunoSEQ multiplex PCR, and its TCRdb copy is limited to in-frame clones, with some not included. The sample consists of 85,000 to 120,000 clones, less than 95% of them appearing once. The source material was CD4+ or CD8+ T cells sorted from blood, sampled in a trial of the OX40 agonist ivuxolimab. The source of these receptors is an adult with an advanced solid tumor such as melanoma, head and neck, liver or kidney cancer.

The chain links TRBV28 to TRBJ1-5; D perhaps matches TRBD1 (6 bases). Trimming pared 2 bases from V and 0 bases from J, leaving 8 bases between. Germline CDR1 reads MDHEN; CDR2 reads SYDVKM. CDR3 length: 15 amino acids. The CDR3 is CASSLRGVSNQPQHF. DNA for the CDR3: TGTGCCAGCAGTTTAAGGGGGGTTAGCAATCAGCCCCAGCATTTT.

The V call is TRBV13, the J call TRBJ2-5; 10 bases agree with TRBD1. The CDR3 is made up of 16 amino acids. The ends lost 8 bases at V and 4 bases at J; junction bases unmatched: 13. The germline V gene encodes CDR1 PRHDT and CDR2 FYEKMQ (reference sequence). For the CDR3, the DNA is TGTGCCAGCGCGTTGACAGGGGGCTTCCTTCGAGAGACCCAGTACTTC. Amino acid sequence: CASALTGGFLRETQYF.

The gene calls are TRBV27 and TRBJ1-5; 7 nucleotides align to TRBD1. V lost 0 bases to trimming and J lost 7 bases; unmatched junction nucleotides: 6. Germline CDR1 and CDR2: MNHEY and SMNVEV (reference sequence). The CDR3 contains 15 residues. The CDR3 nucleotides read TGTGCCAGCAGTTTATCGGCAGGGGGTAGGCAGCCCCAGCATTTT. Translated, it gives CASSLSAGGRQPQHF.

The chain couples TRBV30 to TRBJ1-5, with D uncertain. The CDR3 has 13 residues. In germline, CDR1 is GTSNPN, CDR2 SVGIG (reference sequence). The V end was cut by 5 bases, the J end by 0 bases, with 8 bases between. The CDR3 region has the DNA TGTGCCTGGTCGGCTTATAGCAATCAGCCCCAGCATTTT. Protein product: CAWSAYSNQPQHF. Together with reference TRBV30 and TRBJ1-5, the CDR3 gives the full variable domain: SQTIHQWPATLVQPVGSPLSLECTVEGTSNPNLYWYRQAAGRGLQLLFYSVGIGQISSEVPQNLSASRPQDRQFILSSKKLLLSDSGFYLCAWSAYSNQPQHFGDGTRLSIL.

V and J are TRBV29-1 and TRBJ1-4; a possible D gene is TRBD1 (6 bases). CDR1 and CDR2 from the germline V gene are SQVTM and ANQGSEA. This CDR3 has 13 amino acids. Trimming pared 7 bases from V and 8 bases from J, leaving 17 bases between. CDR3 nucleotide sequence: TGCAGCGCGGGGGGCATTATGGACGAAAAACTGTTTTTT. It is translated as CSAGGIMDEKLFF.

The V call is TRBV10-2, the J call TRBJ1-2; TRBD1 aligns across 9 bases. V was pared by 5 bases and J by 1 base, with 5 bases of the junction left unmatched. Germline V CDR1 and CDR2: WSHSY, SAAADI. The CDR3 loop spans 15 amino acids. The CDR3 nucleotides are TGCGCCAGCAGTAACACAGGGGGCCTTAACTATGGCTACACCTTC. This codes for CASSNTGGLNYGYTF.

The chain recombines TRBV19 with TRBJ1-5; TRBD1 matches at 7 bases. Germline V gene data show CDR1 as LNHDA and CDR2 as SQIVND (reference sequence). After removal of 4 bases from V and 4 bases from J, the junction contained 7 bases not matched to a gene. The CDR3 has 15 residues. CDR3 sequence (DNA): TGTGCCAGTAGTACCCCCACAGGGGTTAATCAGCCCCAGCATTTT. Translating gives CASSTPTGVNQPQHF.

The genes are TRBV30 and TRBJ2-3; D is unresolved. The V gene's germline CDR1 is GTSNPN and CDR2 SVGIG (reference sequence). V lost 4 bases to trimming and J lost 2 bases, with 13 bases between them. This CDR3 has 14 amino acids. The CDR3, as DNA: TGTGCCTGGAATGCCGGATTAAACACAGATACGCAGTATTTT. It encodes CAWNAGLNTDTQYF. The whole variable domain, remainder taken from reference TRBV30 and TRBJ2-3, is SQTIHQWPATLVQPVGSPLSLECTVEGTSNPNLYWYRQAAGRGLQLLFYSVGIGQISSEVPQNLSASRPQDRQFILSSKKLLLSDSGFYLCAWNAGLNTDTQYFGPGTRLTVL.

V usage is TRBV10-3 and J usage is TRBJ2-7; no definite D call. In germline, CDR1 is ENHRY, CDR2 SYGVKD. Trimming took 6 bases from V and 0 from J, leaving 12 bases between them. The CDR3 runs to 14 residues. The CDR3 DNA reads TGTGCCATCAGATTGACAAGGAGCTCCTACGAGCAGTACTTC. As protein: CAIRLTRSSYEQYF.

The chain is built from TRBV6-6 and TRBJ1-5; D call uncertain. The V and J ends lost 3 bases and 6 bases respectively, with 6 bases between them. CDR1 is MNHNY, CDR2 SVGAGI, per germline (reference sequence). This CDR3 region has 12 residues. The CDR3 reads CASSYQAQPQHF. CDR3 coding DNA: TGTGCCAGCAGTTATCAGGCTCAGCCCCAGCATTTT.

The chain combines TRBV7-9 with TRBJ1-6; no definite D call. V lost 2 bases to trimming and J lost 9 bases, with 5 bases between them. The CDR3 loop spans 12 amino acids. Germline CDR1 and CDR2: SEHNR and FQNEAQ (reference sequence). The CDR3 region has the DNA TGTGCCAGCAGCTTATACACTTCACCCCTCCACTTT. It is translated as CASSLYTSPLHF.

This clone was detected a few times. The chain employs TRBV29-1 and TRBJ2-5; D is undetermined. Trimming removed 7 bases from V and 3 bases from J, with 9 bases in between. The CDR3 totals 11 residues. Germline V gene data show CDR1 as SQVTM and CDR2 as ANQGSEA. The CDR3 DNA reads TGCAGCGCTGGGCTGGAAGAGACCCAGTACTTC. It encodes CSAGLEETQYF.

The genes are TRBV25-1 and TRBJ1-4; 10 nucleotides line up with TRBD1. The germline CDR1 and CDR2 sequences are MGHDK and SYGVNS. This CDR3 is 17 amino acids long. The V segment lost 6 bases and the J segment 2 bases; nucleotides outside the gene matches: 9. The CDR3 sequence is CASRLGTGDPTNEKLFF. CDR3 coding DNA: TGTGCCAGCAGACTCGGGACAGGGGATCCGACTAATGAAAAACTGTTTTTT.

This chain uses TRBV11-2 with TRBJ2-1; possibly TRBD1 for D (6 bases). Trimming shortened V by 4 bases and J by 9 bases, and 16 bases separated the two germline ends. Germline V gene lookup returns CDR1 SGHAT and CDR2 FQNNGV. The CDR3 contains 14 residues. Here the CDR3 reads CASSWGRTGPEQFF. Here the CDR3 DNA reads TGTGCCAGCAGCTGGGGGCGGACCGGGCCTGAGCAGTTCTTC.

The chain is built from TRBV28 and TRBJ1-2; TRBD1 matches 7 bases. The CDR3 has 13 amino acids. Germline V gives CDR1 MDHEN, CDR2 SYDVKM. V dropped 5 bases and J dropped 3; count of bases not matched to a gene: 3. This CDR3 reads CASSITGDYGYTF. The CDR3, as DNA: TGTGCCAGCAGTATAACAGGGGACTATGGCTACACCTTC.

The genes are TRBV20-1 and TRBJ2-7; D perhaps matches TRBD2 (6 bases). The CDR3 has 11 residues. The germline gives CDR1 DFQATT, CDR2 SNEGSKA (reference sequence). V dropped 5 bases and J dropped 6 bases, with 11 bases sitting between them. CDR3 in amino acids: CSAGGNAEQYF. DNA of the CDR3: TGCAGTGCTGGAGGGAATGCCGAGCAGTACTTC.

DNA of the CDR3: TGTGCCAGCTCACCACCGCAGGGCAGGTTCGTTGAAGCTTTCTTT. Translating it yields CASSPPQGRFVEAFF. The chain has TRBV18 and TRBJ1-1; weak D call: TRBD1 (5 bases). The CDR3 runs to 15 residues. Germline CDR1 KGHSH, CDR2 LQKENI. With 0 bases removed from V and 7 bases from J, the gap between germline ends came to 15 bases.

The chain is built from TRBV28 and TRBJ2-7; D tentatively reads TRBD1 or TRBD2 (6 bases each). This CDR3 is 14 amino acids long. Germline values: CDR1 MDHEN, CDR2 SYDVKM. V lost 3 bases and J 2 bases, leaving 11 bases between the germline ends. The CDR3 loop is CASSLGGQTYEQYF. Written as DNA, the CDR3 is TGTGCCAGCAGTTTGGGAGGACAGACCTACGAGCAGTACTTC.

CDR3: CASSLANPPMNTEAFF. In DNA form, the CDR3 reads TGCGCCAGCAGCTTGGCCAACCCACCGATGAACACTGAAGCTTTCTTT. The chain has TRBV5-1 and TRBJ1-1; D not resolved. Trimming cost V 0 bases and J 0 bases, with 12 bases left between them. This CDR3 comprises 16 residues. The germline V gene has CDR1 SGHRS and CDR2 YFSETQ.

V and J are TRBV11-2 and TRBJ2-3; D may be TRBD2 (6 bases). CDR1 and CDR2 from the germline V gene are SGHAT and FQNNGV. Trimming left V 8 bases short and J 2 bases short, with 17 bases between. This CDR3 has 15 amino acids. The DNA of the CDR3 is TGTGCCAGCGGGTCGTTGGGCGGGATCACAGATACGCAGTATTTT. It is translated as CASGSLGGITDTQYF.